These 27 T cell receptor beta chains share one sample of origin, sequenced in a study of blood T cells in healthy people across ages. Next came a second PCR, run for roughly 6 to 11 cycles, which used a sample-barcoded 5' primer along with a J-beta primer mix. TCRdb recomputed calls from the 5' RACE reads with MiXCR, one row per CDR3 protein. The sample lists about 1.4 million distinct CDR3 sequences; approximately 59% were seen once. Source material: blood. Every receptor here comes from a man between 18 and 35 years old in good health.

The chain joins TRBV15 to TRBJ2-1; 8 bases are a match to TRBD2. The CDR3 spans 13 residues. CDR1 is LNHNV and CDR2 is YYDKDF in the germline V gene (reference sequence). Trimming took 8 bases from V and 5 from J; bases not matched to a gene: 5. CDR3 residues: CATSSGFNNEQFF. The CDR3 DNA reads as TGTGCCACCTCTAGCGGGTTTAACAATGAGCAGTTCTTC.

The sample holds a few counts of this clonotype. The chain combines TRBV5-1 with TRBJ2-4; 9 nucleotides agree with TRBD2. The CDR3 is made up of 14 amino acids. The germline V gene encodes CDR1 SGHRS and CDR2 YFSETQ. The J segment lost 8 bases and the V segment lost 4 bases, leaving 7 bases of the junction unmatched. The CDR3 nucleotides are TGCGCCAGCAGCCTGATAGCGGGGGAGGACATTCAGTACTTC. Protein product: CASSLIAGEDIQYF.

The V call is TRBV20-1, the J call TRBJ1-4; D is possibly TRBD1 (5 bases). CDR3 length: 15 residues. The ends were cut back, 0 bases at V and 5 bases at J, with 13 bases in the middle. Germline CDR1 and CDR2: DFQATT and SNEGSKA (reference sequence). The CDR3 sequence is CSARDGGSGNEKLFF. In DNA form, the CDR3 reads TGCAGTGCTAGAGATGGGGGTTCGGGGAATGAAAAACTGTTTTTT.

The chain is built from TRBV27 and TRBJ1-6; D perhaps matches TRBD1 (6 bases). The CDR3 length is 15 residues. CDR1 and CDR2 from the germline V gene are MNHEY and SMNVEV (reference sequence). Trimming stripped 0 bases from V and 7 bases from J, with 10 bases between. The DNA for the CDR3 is TGTGCCAGCAGTTTATCGGCAGGGGCGAATTCACCCCTCCACTTT. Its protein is CASSLSAGANSPLHF.

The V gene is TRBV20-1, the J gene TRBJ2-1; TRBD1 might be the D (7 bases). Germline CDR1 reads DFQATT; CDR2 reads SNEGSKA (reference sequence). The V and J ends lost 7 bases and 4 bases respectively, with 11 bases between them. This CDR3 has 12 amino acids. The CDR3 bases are TGCAGTGGGACAGGAGGGTACAATGAGCAGTTCTTC. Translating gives CSGTGGYNEQFF.

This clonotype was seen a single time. CDR3 nucleotides: TGTGCCAGCAGCCCCCCCGGCGCGGCGATTAACACTGAAGCTTTCTTT. Translated: CASSPPGAAINTEAFF. The genes are TRBV7-8 and TRBJ1-1; no firm D call. Trimming cost V 5 bases and J 2 bases, with 18 bases left between them. The CDR3 consists of 16 residues. Germline lookup yields CDR1 SGHVS and CDR2 FQNEAQ.

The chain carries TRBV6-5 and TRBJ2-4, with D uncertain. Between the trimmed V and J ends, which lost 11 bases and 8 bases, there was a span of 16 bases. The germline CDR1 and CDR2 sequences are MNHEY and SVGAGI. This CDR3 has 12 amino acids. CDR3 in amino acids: CAASPRRDIQYF. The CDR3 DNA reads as TGTGCCGCCTCGCCCCGGAGAGACATTCAGTACTTC.

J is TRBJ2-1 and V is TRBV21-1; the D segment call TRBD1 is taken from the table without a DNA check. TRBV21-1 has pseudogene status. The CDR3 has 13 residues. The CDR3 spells CASSKEAGTGQFF. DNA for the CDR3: TGTGCCAGCAGCAAAGAGGCAGGGACTGGGCAGTTCTTC.

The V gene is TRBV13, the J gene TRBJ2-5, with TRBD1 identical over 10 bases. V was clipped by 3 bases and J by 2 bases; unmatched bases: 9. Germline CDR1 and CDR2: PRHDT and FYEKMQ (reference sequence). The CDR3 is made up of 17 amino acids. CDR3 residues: CASSLTGGAVEQETQYF. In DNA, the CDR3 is TGTGCCAGCAGCTTGACAGGGGGCGCGGTAGAACAAGAGACCCAGTACTTC. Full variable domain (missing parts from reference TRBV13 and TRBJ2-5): AAGVIQSPRHLIKEKRETATLKCYPIPRHDTVYWYQQGPGQDPQFLISFYEKMQSDKGSIPDRFSAQQFSDYHSELNMSSLELGDSALYFCASSLTGGAVEQETQYFGPGTRLLVL.

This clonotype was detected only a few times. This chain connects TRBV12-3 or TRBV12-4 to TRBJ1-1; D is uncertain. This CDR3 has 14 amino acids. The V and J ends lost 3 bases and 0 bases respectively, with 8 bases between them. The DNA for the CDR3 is TGTGCCAGCAGTTTTACACCCATGAACACTGAAGCTTTCTTT. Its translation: CASSFTPMNTEAFF.

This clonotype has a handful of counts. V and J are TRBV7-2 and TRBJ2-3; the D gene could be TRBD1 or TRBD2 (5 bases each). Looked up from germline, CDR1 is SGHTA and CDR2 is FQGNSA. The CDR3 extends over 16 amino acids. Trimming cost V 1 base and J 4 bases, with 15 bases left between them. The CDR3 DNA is TGTGCCAGCAGCTTAGACCGGGGCCGCCGGGCAGATACGCAGTATTTT. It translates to CASSLDRGRRADTQYF. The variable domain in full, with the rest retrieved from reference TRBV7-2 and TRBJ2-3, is GAGVSQSPSNKVTEKGKDVELRCDPISGHTALYWYRQSLGQGLEFLIYFQGNSAPDKSGLPSDRFSAERTGGSVSTLTIQRTQQEDSAVYLCASSLDRGRRADTQYFGPGTRLTVL.

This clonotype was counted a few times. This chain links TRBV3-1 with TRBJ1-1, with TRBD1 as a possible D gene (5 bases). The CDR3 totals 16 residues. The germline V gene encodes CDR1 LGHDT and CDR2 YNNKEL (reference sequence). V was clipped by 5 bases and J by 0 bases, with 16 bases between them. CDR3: CASSALSPGLNTEAFF. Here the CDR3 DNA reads TGTGCCAGCAGCGCACTCTCTCCGGGACTGAACACTGAAGCTTTCTTT.

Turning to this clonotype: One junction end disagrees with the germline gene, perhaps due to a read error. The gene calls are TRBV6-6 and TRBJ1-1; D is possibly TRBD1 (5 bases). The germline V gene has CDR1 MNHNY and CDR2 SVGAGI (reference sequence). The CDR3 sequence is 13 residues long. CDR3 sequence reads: CTSSQNRKTEAFF. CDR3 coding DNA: TGTACCAGCAGTCAAAACAGGAAAACTGAAGCTTTCTTT.

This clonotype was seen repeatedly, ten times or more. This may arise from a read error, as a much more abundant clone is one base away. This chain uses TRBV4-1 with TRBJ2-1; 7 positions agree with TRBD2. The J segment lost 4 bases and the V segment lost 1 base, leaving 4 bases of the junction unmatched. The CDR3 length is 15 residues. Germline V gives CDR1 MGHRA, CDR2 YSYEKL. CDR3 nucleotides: TGCGCCAGCAGCCAAGCGGCGGGAGAGTACAATGAGCAGTTCTTC. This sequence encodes CASSQAAGEYNEQFF.

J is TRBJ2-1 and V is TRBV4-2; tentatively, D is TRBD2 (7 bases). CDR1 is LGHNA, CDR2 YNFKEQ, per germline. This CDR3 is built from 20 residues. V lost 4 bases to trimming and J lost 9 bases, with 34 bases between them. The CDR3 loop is CASSPVVGWIVAGALGEQFF. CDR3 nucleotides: TGTGCCAGCAGCCCAGTGGTCGGTTGGATAGTGGCGGGGGCTCTCGGTGAGCAGTTCTTC.

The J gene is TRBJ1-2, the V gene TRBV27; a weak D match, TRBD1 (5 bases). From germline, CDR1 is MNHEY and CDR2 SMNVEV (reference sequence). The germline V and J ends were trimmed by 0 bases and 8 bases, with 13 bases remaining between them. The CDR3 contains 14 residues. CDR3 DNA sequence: TGTGCCAGCAGTTTATCGCTTGGGGGTCGGGGCTACACCTTC. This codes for CASSLSLGGRGYTF.

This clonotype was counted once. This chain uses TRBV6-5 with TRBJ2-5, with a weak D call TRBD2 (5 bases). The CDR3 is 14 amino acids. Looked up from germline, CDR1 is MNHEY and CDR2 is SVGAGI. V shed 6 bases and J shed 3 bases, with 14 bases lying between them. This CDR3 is CASSSGNGEETQYF. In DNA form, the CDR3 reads TGTGCCAGCAGCTCCGGCAACGGGGAAGAGACCCAGTACTTC.

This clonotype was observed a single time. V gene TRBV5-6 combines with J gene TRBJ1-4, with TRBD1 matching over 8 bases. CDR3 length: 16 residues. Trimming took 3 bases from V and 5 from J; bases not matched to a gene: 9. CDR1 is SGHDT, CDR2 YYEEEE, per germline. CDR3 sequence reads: CASSSLPQGENEKLFF. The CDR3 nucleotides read TGTGCCAGCAGCTCCCTTCCACAGGGGGAGAATGAAAAACTGTTTTTT.

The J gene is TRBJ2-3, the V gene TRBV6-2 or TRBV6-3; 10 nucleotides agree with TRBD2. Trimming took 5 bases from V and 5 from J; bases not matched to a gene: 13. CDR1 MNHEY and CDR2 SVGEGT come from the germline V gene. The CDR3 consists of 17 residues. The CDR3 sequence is CASSLRPEASGGDTQYF. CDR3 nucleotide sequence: TGTGCCAGCAGTCTCCGCCCGGAGGCTAGCGGGGGAGATACGCAGTATTTT.

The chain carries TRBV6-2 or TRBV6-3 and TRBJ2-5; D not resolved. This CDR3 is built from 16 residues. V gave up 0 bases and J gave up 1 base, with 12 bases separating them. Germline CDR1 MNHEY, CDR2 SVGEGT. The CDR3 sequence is CASSYSIRTVQETQYF. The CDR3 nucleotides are TGTGCCAGCAGTTACTCGATTAGGACGGTCCAAGAGACCCAGTACTTC.

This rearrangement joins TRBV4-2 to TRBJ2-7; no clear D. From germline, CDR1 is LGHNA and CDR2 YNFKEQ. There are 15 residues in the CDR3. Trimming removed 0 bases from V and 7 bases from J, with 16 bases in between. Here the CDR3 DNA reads TGTGCCAGCAGCCAAGAAAGTGGATCTTCGTGGGAGCAGTACTTC. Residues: CASSQESGSSWEQYF.

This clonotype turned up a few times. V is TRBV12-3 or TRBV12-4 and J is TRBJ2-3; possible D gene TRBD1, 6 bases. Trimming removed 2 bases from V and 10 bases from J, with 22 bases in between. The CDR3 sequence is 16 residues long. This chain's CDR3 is CASSLRQGQALNAQYF. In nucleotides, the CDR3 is TGTGCCAGCAGTTTAAGGCAGGGGCAGGCATTAAATGCGCAGTATTTT.

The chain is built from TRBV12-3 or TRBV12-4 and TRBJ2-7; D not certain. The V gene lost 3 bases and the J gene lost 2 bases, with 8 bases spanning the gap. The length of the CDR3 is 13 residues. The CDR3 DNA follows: TGTGCCAGCAGTTTTCAGATTCCCTACGAGCAGTACTTC. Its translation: CASSFQIPYEQYF.

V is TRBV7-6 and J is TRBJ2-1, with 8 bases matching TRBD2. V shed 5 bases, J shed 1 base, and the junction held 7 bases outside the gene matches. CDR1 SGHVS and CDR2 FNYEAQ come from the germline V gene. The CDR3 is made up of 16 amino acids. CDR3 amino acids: CASSPMSGSSYNEQFF. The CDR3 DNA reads TGTGCCAGCAGCCCTATGAGCGGGAGTTCCTACAATGAGCAGTTCTTC.

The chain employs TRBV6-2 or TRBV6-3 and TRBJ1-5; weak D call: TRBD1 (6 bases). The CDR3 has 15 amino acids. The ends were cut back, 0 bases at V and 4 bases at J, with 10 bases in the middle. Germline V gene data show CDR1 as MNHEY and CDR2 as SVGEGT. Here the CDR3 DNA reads TGTGCCAGCAGTTACTCTGACAGGAGGAATCAGCCCCAGCATTTT. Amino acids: CASSYSDRRNQPQHF.

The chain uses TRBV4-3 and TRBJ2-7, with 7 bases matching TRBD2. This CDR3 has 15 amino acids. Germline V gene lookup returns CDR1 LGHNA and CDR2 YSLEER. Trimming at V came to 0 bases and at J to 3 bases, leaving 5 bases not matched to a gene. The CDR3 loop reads CASSQDGGTIYEQYF. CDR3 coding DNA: TGCGCCAGCAGCCAAGATGGGGGGACTATCTACGAGCAGTACTTC.

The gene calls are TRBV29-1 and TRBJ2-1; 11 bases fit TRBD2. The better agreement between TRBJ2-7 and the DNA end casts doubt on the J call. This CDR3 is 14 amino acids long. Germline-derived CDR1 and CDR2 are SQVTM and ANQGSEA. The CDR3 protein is CSVIPTSGAREQYF. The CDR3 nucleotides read TGCAGCGTGATACCGACTAGCGGGGCCCGCGAGCAGTACTTC.